These 21 T cell receptor beta chains were all obtained from the same sample, sequenced in a study of shared clonotypes between healthy human individuals. Libraries were prepared by immunoSEQ multiplex PCR; TCRdb keeps only in-frame clonotypes and omits some of them. The sample holds 2 million to 3 million clones; approximately 93% are singletons and the top ten take roughly 0.36%. The sequenced sample was naive CD4+ T cells from PBMCs. The subset here: CD45RA+ positively selected. The receptors were sampled from a man in his late teens or twenties in good health. Some clones in this sample may be carry-over from other donors' samples.

The rearrangement links TRBV6-6 to TRBJ1-6, with a tentative D call TRBD1 (5 bases). V lost 4 bases and J 19 bases, leaving 20 bases between the germline ends. The CDR3 is made up of 13 amino acids. Germline V gene lookup returns CDR1 MNHNY and CDR2 SVGAGI (reference sequence). CDR3 DNA sequence: TGTGCCAGCAGTTTCCGGGACCCTCCCCGGTGGCACTTT. It specifies CASSFRDPPRWHF.

The DNA for the CDR3 is TGCGCCAGCAGCCCTCGGGGGGGGACCCTAGCCAAAAACATTCAGTACTTC. Its protein is CASSPRGGTLAKNIQYF. The chain uses TRBV5-1 and TRBJ2-4, with 8 bases lining up with TRBD2. V was clipped by 4 bases and J by 0 bases; unmatched bases: 9. In germline, CDR1 is SGHRS, CDR2 YFSETQ. The CDR3 is 17 amino acids.

V gene TRBV7-8 combines with J gene TRBJ1-4, with a weak D call TRBD1 (6 bases). CDR1 SGHVS and CDR2 FQNEAQ come from the germline V gene. The CDR3 consists of 15 residues. V lost 5 bases to trimming and J lost 7 bases, with 17 bases between them. Here the CDR3 reads CASSRSGAGTEKLFF. CDR3 DNA sequence: TGTGCCAGCAGCCGGTCGGGGGCCGGGACTGAAAAACTGTTTTTT.

The chain combines TRBV9 with TRBJ2-6, with unresolved D. With 0 bases removed from V and 3 bases from J, the gap between germline ends came to 10 bases. The CDR3 is made up of 16 amino acids. CDR1 and CDR2 (germline): SGDLS, YYNGEE. This CDR3 reads CASSVDGRYGANVLTF. CDR3 DNA: TGTGCCAGCAGCGTAGATGGTCGGTATGGGGCCAACGTCCTGACTTTC.

The chain uses TRBV2 and TRBJ2-3; TRBD2 might be the D (5 bases). CDR1 is SNHLY and CDR2 is FYNNEI in the germline V gene. This CDR3 has 15 residues. Trimming removed 8 bases at V and 2 bases at J, with 17 bases between. In nucleotides, the CDR3 is TGTGCCAGCGGAGGACTGGGGATCCACACAGATACGCAGTATTTT. It encodes CASGGLGIHTDTQYF. Looking up the rest from reference TRBV2 and TRBJ2-3 gives the full variable domain: EPEVTQTPSHQVTQMGQEVILRCVPISNHLYFYWYRQILGQKVEFLVSFYNNEISEKSEIFDDQFSVERPDGSNFTLKIRSTKLEDSAMYFCASGGLGIHTDTQYFGPGTRLTVL.

CDR3 in amino acids: CASSSYQRDGAPGLAGYGQYF. Written as DNA, the CDR3 is TGTGCCAGCAGCAGCTACCAGCGAGACGGGGCGCCGGGACTAGCGGGATATGGGCAGTACTTC. This chain joins TRBV13 and TRBJ2-7, with 13 nucleotides matching TRBD2. With V trimmed by 5 bases and J by 9 bases, 28 bases remained unmatched. The germline CDR1 and CDR2 sequences are PRHDT and FYEKMQ (reference sequence). The CDR3 sequence is 21 residues long. Combining the CDR3 with reference TRBV13 and TRBJ2-7 gives the whole variable domain AAGVIQSPRHLIKEKRETATLKCYPIPRHDTVYWYQQGPGQDPQFLISFYEKMQSDKGSIPDRFSAQQFSDYHSELNMSSLELGDSALYFCASSSYQRDGAPGLAGYGQYFGPGTRLTVT.

This chain joins TRBV29-1 and TRBJ1-2; D is possibly TRBD1 (6 bases). V was trimmed by 3 bases and J by 2 bases, leaving 10 bases between them. Per germline, CDR1 SQVTM and CDR2 ANQGSEA. The CDR3 runs 13 residues. The CDR3 reads CSVDGQRNYGYTF. The CDR3, as DNA: TGCAGCGTTGATGGACAGAGGAACTATGGCTACACCTTC.

The chain couples TRBV19 to TRBJ1-2, with TRBD1 as a possible D gene (5 bases). The V end was cut by 4 bases, the J end by 2 bases, with 14 bases between. CDR1 is LNHDA and CDR2 is SQIVND in the germline V gene (reference sequence). This CDR3 is built from 15 residues. CDR3 coding DNA: TGTGCCAGTAGTACACAAGGGACGGGAAACTATGGCTACACCTTC. This gives the protein CASSTQGTGNYGYTF.

The CDR3 DNA is TGCGCCAGCAGCTTGGAGGGGTCATGGGAGACCCAGTACTTC. Amino acids: CASSLEGSWETQYF. The chain has TRBV5-1 and TRBJ2-5; possibly TRBD1 for D (5 bases). Germline-derived CDR1 and CDR2 are SGHRS and YFSETQ. The CDR3 is 14 amino acids. V was trimmed by 0 bases and J by 5 bases, leaving 11 bases between them.

This clone was seen a handful of times. The V gene is TRBV5-4, the J gene TRBJ1-2, with 7 nucleotides matching TRBD1. The CDR3 extends over 13 amino acids. V shed 4 bases, J shed 11 bases, and the junction held 11 bases outside the gene matches. The V gene's germline CDR1 is SGHNT and CDR2 YYREEE (reference sequence). CDR3 in amino acids: CASSVSGTERYTF. CDR3 bases: TGTGCCAGCAGCGTTTCCGGGACAGAAAGATACACCTTC.

This rearrangement joins TRBV7-9 to TRBJ1-1; D remains ambiguous. The CDR3 has 18 amino acids. The V and J ends lost 6 bases and 1 base respectively, with 24 bases between them. Germline V gene lookup returns CDR1 SEHNR and CDR2 FQNEAQ (reference sequence). CDR3 DNA sequence: TGTGCCAGCAGTTACTGGGGTGGCGGAAAGAATCCGAACACTGAAGCTTTCTTT. This codes for CASSYWGGGKNPNTEAFF.

The chain employs TRBV7-9 and TRBJ2-1; 12 nucleotides match TRBD1. Germline CDR1 is SEHNR and CDR2 is FQNEAQ (reference sequence). The CDR3 contains 15 residues. Unmatched junction bases numbered 10, after V lost 7 bases and J lost 9 bases. The CDR3 DNA follows: TGTGCCAGCATCCAACCGGGACAGGGGGCCGGTGAGCAGTTCTTC. Translated, it gives CASIQPGQGAGEQFF.

The J gene is TRBJ2-1, the V gene TRBV6-5; D unresolved. The CDR3 runs 15 residues. CDR1 is MNHEY, CDR2 SVGAGI, per germline. Trimming took off 5 bases at V and 3 bases at J, with 14 bases between the two ends. The CDR3 region is CASSLTRPHYNEQFF. In nucleotides, the CDR3 is TGTGCCAGCAGTCTTACTCGTCCCCACTACAATGAGCAGTTCTTC.

The CDR3 loop is CASSPDGALLGGNIQYF. The DNA for the CDR3 is TGCGCCAGCAGCCCCGACGGAGCCCTTCTTGGAGGAAACATTCAGTACTTC. The V gene is TRBV5-1, the J gene TRBJ2-4; TRBD2 is a possible D gene (5 bases). The CDR3 loop spans 17 amino acids. Germline CDR1 and CDR2: SGHRS and YFSETQ. Trimming shortened V by 4 bases and J by 6 bases, and 23 bases separated the two germline ends.

The chain is built from TRBV7-9 and TRBJ1-4, with D maybe TRBD1 (5 bases). Trimming removed 5 bases at V and 0 bases at J, with 19 bases between. Germline CDR1 reads SEHNR; CDR2 reads FQNEAQ (reference sequence). The CDR3 extends over 18 amino acids. CDR3 DNA sequence: TGTGCCAGCAGCCCCGGACACGAATACTATGCAACTAATGAAAAACTGTTTTTT. Protein: CASSPGHEYYATNEKLFF.

The chain has TRBV29-1 and TRBJ2-3; maybe TRBD2 (5 bases). V gave up 6 bases and J gave up 6 bases, with 10 bases separating them. CDR1 and CDR2 from the germline V gene are SQVTM and ANQGSEA. This CDR3 contains 11 residues. As DNA, the CDR3 is TGCAGCGTCGTATCGGGGGATACGCAGTATTTT. It is translated as CSVVSGDTQYF.

The chain is built from TRBV7-9 and TRBJ1-4, with TRBD1 matching 7 bases. The germline gives CDR1 SEHNR, CDR2 FQNEAQ (reference sequence). This CDR3 has 17 amino acids. V gave up 5 bases and J gave up 0 bases; unmatched junction bases: 9. The DNA for the CDR3 is TGTGCCAGCAGCAAAGGGGGAGGGGGCGCAACTAATGAAAAACTGTTTTTT. Translated, it gives CASSKGGGGATNEKLFF.

The rearrangement uses TRBV28 and TRBJ2-1; 7 bases align to TRBD2. CDR3 length equals 15 residues. Unmatched junction bases numbered 12, after V lost 5 bases and J lost 8 bases. Germline V lookup: CDR1 MDHEN, CDR2 SYDVKM. The CDR3 DNA is TGTGCCAGCAGTCCGTTGGGGGAGGGCGTCGATGAGCAGTTCTTC. Protein sequence: CASSPLGEGVDEQFF.

This clone has only a few counts. This chain joins TRBV4-2 and TRBJ1-1; D ambiguous. V was cut by 6 bases and J by 5 bases, with 13 bases left in between. Per germline, CDR1 LGHNA and CDR2 YNFKEQ. The CDR3 consists of 13 residues. CDR3 amino acids: CASSSQQETEAFF. The CDR3, as DNA: TGTGCCAGCAGTTCCCAGCAGGAGACTGAAGCTTTCTTT.

The chain couples TRBV5-6 to TRBJ1-2; 10 bases map to TRBD1. This CDR3 has 16 amino acids. V lost 2 bases and J lost 4; bases outside the gene matches: 8. From germline, CDR1 is SGHDT and CDR2 YYEEEE. The CDR3 is CASSLPGQGYIYGYTF. CDR3 nucleotide sequence: TGTGCCAGCAGCTTACCGGGACAGGGGTACATCTATGGCTACACCTTC.

The V call is TRBV28, the J call TRBJ1-4, with no clear D. This CDR3 comprises 10 residues. Per germline, CDR1 MDHEN and CDR2 SYDVKM. V was pared by 8 bases and J by 3 bases, with 1 base between. CDR3 amino acids: CASPNEKLFF. CDR3 nucleotide sequence: TGTGCCAGCCCTAATGAAAAACTGTTTTTT.